This TCR beta chain was sequenced in a study of T cell responses to AZD1222 COVID-19 vaccine (dated by TCRdb to the early 2020s). With regard to the full study: Because spike-specific TCR depth and breadth did not differ between the two schedules, AZD1222 recipients who got a second dose at roughly 4 weeks were pooled with those who got a second dose at roughly 12 weeks. A total of over 230 trial participants underwent TCR sequencing, of whom roughly 210 had received two doses of AZD1222 and about 26 had received two doses of the MenACWY control vaccine. Enrollment into the trials was organized by age into subgroups of 18-55, 56-69 and 70-plus years, and those subgroups contained approximately 150, 30 and 60 TCR-sequenced participants, respectively. Findings and caveats that apply to the study as a whole: Conclusions about previously exposed vaccinees are limited because only six or seven AZD1222 recipients were SARS-CoV-2 seropositive at baseline. Participants were mostly white British, with more females than males. The authors suggested clonal diversity may have been underestimated. Reportedly, almost half of the unique spike-specific TCRs recognized epitopes lying outside the regions that are mutated in the B.1.351 and B.1.1.7 variants. The 56-69-year group was small, and its depth increase did not reach significance, likely because of low power. A significant rise in spike-specific TCR breadth and depth was observed after two AZD1222 doses relative to day 0 and relative to MenACWY recipients. Vaccine-associated CD4 TCRs spanned the whole spike protein, with dominant responses in regions 160-218 and 743-854. Because no samples from the day 14 peak response were available, repertoires could be characterized only after the peak T cell response.

Between the V and J ends, shortened by 5 bases and 4 bases respectively, the junction contains 20 bases. The germline V gene (reference sequence) supplies CDR1 SEHNR and CDR2 FQNEAQ. There are 16 amino acids in the CDR3, from cysteine to phenylalanine inclusive. The entry retains the CDR3 DNA only, 48 bases that are in frame from base 1. A note on this clone: Its specific antigen is unknown. No much larger clone is present one base from it, and per-base qualities are unavailable.

The time point label here, explained by the study, means: baseline before first vaccination. Samples from vaccinated people were obtained from the UK trials COV001 and COV002, which included a single-blind randomized controlled phase 2/3 trial of AZD1222 (ChAdOx1 nCoV-19) in healthy adults. For TCRbeta chain sequencing, PBMC samples were collected from trial participants at day 0 and at day 28 after the second dose. The CDR3 regions of human TCRbeta chains were analyzed by immunosequencing. In the authors' own workflow: Repertoire TCRs were matched against a reference library of SARS-CoV-2-specific TCRs generated with the MIRA antigen-specificity platform. Breadth was defined as the fraction of unique TCRs that were SARS-CoV-2-associated. Depth was defined as the fraction of total T cells that were SARS-CoV-2-associated. Using the MIRA data, each spike-specific TCR was mapped to the spike region that the TCR reacts to and placed in a CD4 or CD8 class. Log10-transformed breadth and depth values were compared by one-way ANOVA with Sidak's multiple comparisons tests. What TCRdb holds here is the immuneACCESS table cut down to in-frame rearrangements. Part of the clones is not present; checked against another copy, under half of the missing clones reflect an unresolved V gene, and the others are unexplained. The DNA gave D and trimming, while V, J and clone size come from that table. The sample data list around 110,000 clones, and 85% to 95% of these were observed just once. Approximately 3% of the sample rests with the top ten.

The rearrangement joined TRBV7-9 to TRBJ1-2; a tentative D match to TRBD1 spans 6 bases. The sequence came from an adult in good health. The specimen was peripheral blood, collected on day 0 of AZD1222 vaccination. CDR3 protein: CASSPLGNRAGYGYTF. The DNA is TGTGCCAGCAGCCCTCTAGGGAACAGGGCCGGCTATGGCTACACCTTC.